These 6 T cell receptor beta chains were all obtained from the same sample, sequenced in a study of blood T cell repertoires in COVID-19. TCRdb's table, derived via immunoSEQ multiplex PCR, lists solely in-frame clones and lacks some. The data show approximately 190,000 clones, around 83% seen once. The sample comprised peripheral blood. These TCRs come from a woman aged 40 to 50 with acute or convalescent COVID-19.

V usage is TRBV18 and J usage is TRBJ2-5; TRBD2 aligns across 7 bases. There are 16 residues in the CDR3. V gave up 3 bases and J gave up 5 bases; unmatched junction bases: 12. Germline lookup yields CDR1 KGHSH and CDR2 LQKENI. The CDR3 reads CASSPFVPGGGETQYF. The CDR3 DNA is TGTGCCAGCTCACCTTTCGTGCCGGGAGGTGGGGAGACCCAGTACTTC.

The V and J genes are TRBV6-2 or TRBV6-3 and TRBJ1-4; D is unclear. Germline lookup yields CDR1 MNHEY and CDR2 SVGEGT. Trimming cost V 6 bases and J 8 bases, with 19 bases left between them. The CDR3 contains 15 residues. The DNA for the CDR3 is TGTGCCAGCAGCCAACACCGGGTAAATCGGGAAAAACTGTTTTTT. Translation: CASSQHRVNREKLFF.

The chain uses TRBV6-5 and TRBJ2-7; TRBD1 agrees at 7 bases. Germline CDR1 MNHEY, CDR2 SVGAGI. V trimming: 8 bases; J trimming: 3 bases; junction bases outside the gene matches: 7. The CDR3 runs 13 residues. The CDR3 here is CASERDRNYEQYF. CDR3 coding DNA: TGTGCCAGCGAAAGGGACAGAAACTACGAGCAGTACTTC.

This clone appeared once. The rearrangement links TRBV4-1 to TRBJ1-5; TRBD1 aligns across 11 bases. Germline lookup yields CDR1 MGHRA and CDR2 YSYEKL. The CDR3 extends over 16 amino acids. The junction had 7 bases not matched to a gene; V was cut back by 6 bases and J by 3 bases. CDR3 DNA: TGCGCCAGCAGACTAAGGGACAGGGGGGTCAATCAGCCCCAGCATTTT. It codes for CASRLRDRGVNQPQHF.

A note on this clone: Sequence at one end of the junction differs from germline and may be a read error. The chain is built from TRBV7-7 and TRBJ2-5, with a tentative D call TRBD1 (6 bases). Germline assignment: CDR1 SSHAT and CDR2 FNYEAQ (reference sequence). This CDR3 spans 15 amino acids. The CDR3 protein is CASSLAPGTSETQYF. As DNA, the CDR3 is TGTGCTAGCAGCTTAGCTCCCGGGACAAGCGAGACCCAGTACTTC. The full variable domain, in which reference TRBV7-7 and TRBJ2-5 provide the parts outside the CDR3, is GAGVSQSPRYKVTKRGQDVTLRCDPISSHATLYWYQQALGQGPEFLTYFNYEAQPDKSGLPSDRFSAERPEGSISTLTIQRTEQRDSAMYRCASSLAPGTSETQYFGPGTRLLVL.

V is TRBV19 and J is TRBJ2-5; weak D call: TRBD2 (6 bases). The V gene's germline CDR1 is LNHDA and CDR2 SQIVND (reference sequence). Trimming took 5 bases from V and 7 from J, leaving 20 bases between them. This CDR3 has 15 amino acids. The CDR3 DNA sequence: TGTGCCAGTAGTGACTATAGCGGTCCGATCGGGACCCAGTACTTC. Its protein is CASSDYSGPIGTQYF. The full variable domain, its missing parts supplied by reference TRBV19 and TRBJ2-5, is DGGITQSPKYLFRKEGQNVTLSCEQNLNHDAMYWYRQDPGQGLRLIYYSQIVNDFQKGDIAEGYSVSREKKESFPLTVTSAQKNPTAFYLCASSDYSGPIGTQYFGPGTRLLVL.